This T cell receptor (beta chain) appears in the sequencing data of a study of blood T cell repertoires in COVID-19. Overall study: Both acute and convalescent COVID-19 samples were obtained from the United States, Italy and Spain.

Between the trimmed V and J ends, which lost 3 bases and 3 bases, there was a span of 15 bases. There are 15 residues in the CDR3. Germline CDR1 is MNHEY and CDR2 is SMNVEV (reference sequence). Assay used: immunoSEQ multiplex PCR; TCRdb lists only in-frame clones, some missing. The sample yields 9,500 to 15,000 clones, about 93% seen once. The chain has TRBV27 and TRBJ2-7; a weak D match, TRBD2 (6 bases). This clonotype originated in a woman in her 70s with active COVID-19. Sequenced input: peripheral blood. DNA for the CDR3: TGTGCCAGCAGTTTGAGACTAGGACTGGACTACGAGCAGTACTTC. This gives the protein CASSLRLGLDYEQYF.